This T cell receptor beta chain is drawn from a study of cytomegalovirus exposure and HLA in healthy donors. The overall study: A preliminary data release comprised tens of millions of unique TCRs obtained from HLA-typed donors.

The trim removed 0 bases at V and 3 bases at J, leaving 5 bases unmatched. The CDR3 sequence is 15 residues long. In germline, CDR1 is KGHSH, CDR2 LQKENI. Comment on this clone: What it binds is not known.

PCR involved 60 Vbeta and 13 Jbeta primers. Assay: immunoSEQ multiplex PCR; the TCRdb copy retains only in-frame clones and omits some. This sample carries under 200,000 clones, 65% to 75% of them seen once, and the ten largest clones take over 1.2%. General study results and limits: Presence/absence analyses assumed roughly uniform sequencing depth across donors. Highly shared variants forming one cluster were likely a sequencing artifact.

The sequencing sample was made of PBMCs. The V call is TRBV18, the J call TRBJ2-7; 7 bases align to TRBD1. The sequence was obtained from a girl aged 5-17 years in good health and CMV-seronegative. The CDR3: CASSPPGTAIYEQYF. In DNA, the CDR3 is TGTGCCAGCTCACCACCCGGGACAGCGATCTACGAGCAGTACTTC. Combining the CDR3 with reference TRBV18 and TRBJ2-7 gives the whole variable domain NAGVMQNPRHLVRRRGQEARLRCSPMKGHSHVYWYRQLPEEGLKFMVYLQKENIIDESGMPKERFSAEFPKEGPSILRIQQVVRGDSAAYFCASSPPGTAIYEQYFGPGTRLTVT.